These T cell receptor beta chains were read from a single sample in a study of blood T cell repertoires in COVID-19. Assay: immunoSEQ multiplex PCR; the TCRdb copy retains only in-frame clones and omits some. Among some 100,000 clones, 85% to 95% were seen once, and the ten largest hold about 6.6%. Material for sequencing was peripheral blood. The receptors originated from a woman aged 55-75 years with active COVID-19. The CDR3 runs from the conserved cysteine through the conserved F or W. The D gene is left open where the match is weak. A clone size is listed for some rows: how often the clone was seen (once, few, many), or a class if it is expanded.

CASRAGQGKEQYF	TGTGCCAGCCGGGCGGGACAGGGGAAAGAGCAGTACTTC	TRBJ2-7	TRBD1	NA	TRBV11-3
CASSRSPSSYNEQFF	TGTGCCAGCAGCCGTAGCCCTAGCTCCTACAATGAGCAGTTCTTC	TRBJ2-1	NA	NA	TRBV3-1/TRBV3-2
CASRITTGDQETQYF	TGTGCCAGCAGAATAACCACAGGGGACCAGGAGACCCAGTACTTC	TRBJ2-5	TRBD1	NA	TRBV28
CASGHRQGVTEAFF	TGTGCCAGCGGCCATCGACAGGGTGTCACTGAAGCTTTCTTT	TRBJ1-1	TRBD1	NA	TRBV5-8
CASSPPFSGGETQYF	TGTGCCAGCTCACCACCGTTTTCCGGCGGAGAGACCCAGTACTTC	TRBJ2-5	NA	NA	TRBV18
CASSPDRGQPQHF	TGCGCCAGCAGTCCGGACAGGGGACAGCCCCAGCATTTT	TRBJ1-5	TRBD1	NA	TRBV4-3
CASSSGTGRTEAFF	TGTGCCAGCAGTTCTGGGACAGGGCGAACTGAAGCTTTCTTT	TRBJ1-1	TRBD1	NA	TRBV6-5
CASSLGRANIQYF	TGTGCCAGCAGTTTGGGCAGGGCGAACATTCAGTACTTC	TRBJ2-4	NA	NA	TRBV28
CASSLRAYYEQYF	TGTGCCAGCAGTTTAAGAGCCTACTACGAGCAGTACTTC	TRBJ2-7	NA	many	TRBV27
CASRVEGVDYGYTF	TGCGCCAGCCGGGTGGAAGGCGTGGACTATGGCTACACCTTC	TRBJ1-2	NA	once	TRBV5-1
CASSIAPRGAYNEQFF	TGTGCCAGTAGTATAGCCCCCAGGGGCGCCTACAATGAGCAGTTCTTC	TRBJ2-1	NA	NA	TRBV19
CASSEQWDREETQYF	TGTGCCAGCAGTGAACAATGGGACAGGGAAGAGACCCAGTACTTC	TRBJ2-5	TRBD1	NA	TRBV6-1
CASSPDRDTYNEQFF	TGTGCCAGCTCACCCGACAGGGATACCTACAATGAGCAGTTCTTC	TRBJ2-1	TRBD1	NA	TRBV18
CASSQLGGGDGYTF	TGCGCCAGCAGCCAGCTTGGGGGGGGCGATGGCTACACCTTC	TRBJ1-2	NA	NA	TRBV5-1
CASRPGHSNTEAFF	TGTGCCAGCAGGCCGGGACACTCGAACACTGAAGCTTTCTTT	TRBJ1-1	NA	NA	TRBV2
CASSVGGLLTAYGYTF	TGTGCCAGCAGTGTTGGGGGGTTGCTTACGGCCTATGGCTACACCTTC	TRBJ1-2	NA	NA	TRBV25-1
CASSLAGGRGTEAFF	TGTGCCAGCAGCTTGGCCGGGGGGAGGGGCACTGAAGCTTTCTTT	TRBJ1-1	NA	NA	TRBV5-4
CASSVGGTQYF	TGTGCCAGCAGTGTAGGGGGAACCCAGTACTTC	TRBJ2-5	NA	NA	TRBV2
CASSYGTGRDEQYF	TGTGCCAGCAGTTACGGTACTGGTCGGGACGAGCAGTACTTC	TRBJ2-7	NA	few	TRBV6-5
CASSQDPRTVEAFF	TGCGCCAGCAGCCAAGACCCCAGGACAGTTGAAGCTTTCTTT	TRBJ1-1	NA	NA	TRBV4-3
CASSRSGPLNEKLFF	TGTGCCAGTAGCCGCAGCGGGCCGCTTAATGAAAAACTGTTTTTT	TRBJ1-4	NA	NA	TRBV19
CASSGTGYQETQYF	TGCGCCAGCAGCGGGACAGGGTACCAAGAGACCCAGTACTTC	TRBJ2-5	TRBD1	NA	TRBV10-2
CSVRLSDRHGGYTF	TGCAGCGTTCGCCTATCCGACAGGCATGGAGGCTACACCTTC	TRBJ1-2	NA	NA	TRBV29-1
CASSYQGGSYNEQFF	TGTGCCAGCAGCTACCAGGGTGGCTCCTACAATGAGCAGTTCTTC	TRBJ2-1	NA	NA	TRBV5-4
CASSLGGDRNYGYTF	TGTGCCAGCAGCTTAGGGGGGGACCGTAACTATGGCTACACCTTC	TRBJ1-2	NA	NA	TRBV7-3
CASQGQASNQPQHF	TGTGCCAGCCAAGGACAGGCTAGCAATCAGCCCCAGCATTTT	TRBJ1-5	TRBD1	NA	TRBV2
CASSAPQGVGRNEQFF	TGTGCCAGCAGCGCGCCACAGGGAGTGGGAAGGAATGAGCAGTTCTTC	TRBJ2-1	NA	NA	TRBV16
CASSAGLALSYNEQFF	TGTGCCAGCAGCGCGGGACTAGCGCTTTCCTACAATGAGCAGTTCTTC	TRBJ2-1	TRBD2	NA	TRBV5-4
CASLRPGTGTDGYTF	TGTGCCAGCCTCCGTCCCGGGACAGGGACGGATGGCTACACCTTC	TRBJ1-2	TRBD1	NA	TRBV25-1
CASTFGDRVSSPLHF	TGTGCCAGCACCTTCGGAGACAGGGTCTCATCACCCCTCCACTTT	TRBJ1-6	TRBD1	NA	TRBV11-3
CATSRDSGEQFF	TGTGCCACCAGCAGAGATAGCGGTGAGCAGTTCTTC	TRBJ2-1	NA	NA	TRBV15
CASTHDLNTEAFF	TGTGCCAGCACCCACGACTTGAACACTGAAGCTTTCTTT	TRBJ1-1	NA	few	TRBV3-1/TRBV3-2
CASSLVDSSYEQYF	TGTGCCAGCAGCTTGGTCGACAGCTCCTACGAGCAGTACTTC	TRBJ2-7	NA	NA	TRBV5-7
CASSLGSGTYNEQFF	TGTGCCAGCAGCCTGGGTAGCGGGACCTACAATGAGCAGTTCTTC	TRBJ2-1	TRBD2	NA	TRBV7-3
CASSVVGGGLGRNEQFF	TGTGCCAGCAGCGTAGTGGGTGGCGGCCTCGGGAGGAATGAGCAGTTCTTC	TRBJ2-1	TRBD2	NA	TRBV9
CASSLAPQGRAEQFF	TGCGCCAGCAGCTTGGCCCCCCAGGGGAGGGCTGAGCAGTTCTTC	TRBJ2-1	NA	NA	TRBV5-1
CASSLTATSGMQYF	TGTGCCAGCAGTTTAACAGCCACTAGCGGAATGCAGTACTTC	TRBJ2-7	TRBD2	NA	TRBV6-5
CASSSSRDTEAFF	TGTGCCAGCAGCTCGAGCCGGGACACTGAAGCTTTCTTT	TRBJ1-1	NA	NA	TRBV7-2
CASSSLPGSEEKLFF	TGTGCCAGCAGCTCCTTACCGGGATCGGAGGAAAAACTGTTTTTT	TRBJ1-4	NA	NA	TRBV7-9
CASSVVQGGHTGELFF	TGTGCCAGCAGCGTAGTACAGGGGGGTCACACCGGGGAGCTGTTTTTT	TRBJ2-2	TRBD1	NA	TRBV9
CASSLSWAGYGYTF	TGTGCCAGCAGCCTGTCGTGGGCGGGCTATGGCTACACCTTC	TRBJ1-2	NA	NA	TRBV28
CSVPPRGSSNTGELFF	TGCAGCGTTCCGCCTCGAGGGAGTTCGAACACCGGGGAGCTGTTTTTT	TRBJ2-2	NA	NA	TRBV29-1
CASSGGLVNAEAFF	TGTGCCAGCAGTGGCGGACTAGTTAACGCTGAAGCTTTCTTT	TRBJ1-1	NA	NA	TRBV25-1
CASSQDTGPRNTIYF	TGCGCCAGCAGCCAAGATACAGGGCCAAGAAACACCATATATTTT	TRBJ1-3	NA	NA	TRBV4-3
CATSRGDTGGSTGYTF	TGTGCCACCAGCAGAGGTGACACAGGGGGCTCGACTGGCTACACCTTC	TRBJ1-2	TRBD1	NA	TRBV15
CASTPLPVAGGFSTDTQYF	TGTGCCAGCACCCCGCTTCCGGTAGCGGGGGGATTTAGCACAGATACGCAGTATTTT	TRBJ2-3	TRBD2	NA	TRBV27
CASSSPTLSLTGHF	TGTGCCAGCAGTTCCCCGACCCTTAGCCTAACTGGGCATTTT	TRBJ1-5	NA	NA	TRBV28
CATSDSRGTSYNEQFF	TGTGCCACCAGTGACTCCCGCGGGACCTCCTACAATGAGCAGTTCTTC	TRBJ2-1	NA	NA	TRBV24-1
CASSQESGNGGELFF	TGCGCCAGCAGCCAAGAAAGCGGGAATGGCGGGGAGCTGTTTTTT	TRBJ2-2	TRBD2	NA	TRBV4-3
CASSVQGSYNSPLHF	TGTGCCAGCAGCGTACAGGGCTCCTATAATTCACCCCTCCACTTT	TRBJ1-6	NA	NA	TRBV5-6
CASSSTSGTGKLYEQYF	TGTGCCAGCAGTTCGACCTCCGGGACAGGGAAACTCTACGAGCAGTACTTC	TRBJ2-7	TRBD1	NA	TRBV28
CASSITRGGDEQYF	TGTGCCAGCAGCATCACCCGCGGGGGGGACGAGCAGTACTTC	TRBJ2-7	TRBD2	NA	TRBV9
CAAGDRSDEQFF	TGTGCCGCCGGGGACAGGTCGGATGAGCAGTTCTTC	TRBJ2-1	TRBD1	NA	TRBV30
CASSQQGAYGYTF	TGTGCCAGCAGTCAACAGGGGGCGTATGGCTACACCTTC	TRBJ1-2	TRBD1	NA	TRBV12-3/TRBV12-4
CASSQVLSLGAYEQYF	TGCGCCAGCAGCCAAGTTTTGTCTCTCGGGGCCTACGAGCAGTACTTC	TRBJ2-7	NA	few	TRBV4-1
CASRPAAGKGTLHF	TGTGCCAGCAGGCCTGCGGCGGGAAAAGGAACCCTCCACTTT	TRBJ1-6	NA	NA	TRBV11-3
CASSLISRNYEQYF	TGTGCCAGCAGTTTAATTAGCAGAAACTACGAGCAGTACTTC	TRBJ2-7	NA	NA	TRBV28
CASGLAGANTQYF	TGTGCCAGCGGACTAGCGGGAGCAAATACGCAGTATTTT	TRBJ2-3	TRBD2	NA	TRBV6-5
CAAAGQYEQYF	TGTGCCGCGGCCGGACAGTACGAGCAGTACTTC	TRBJ2-7	NA	NA	TRBV10-3